The 30 T cell receptor beta chains presented below share a single source sample, sequenced in a study of Ad26.COV2.S vaccination and SARS-CoV-2 variants. The method was immunoSEQ multiplex PCR; TCRdb's version includes in-frame clones alone and lacks a portion of them. Of around 270,000 clones in the sample, approximately 88% were seen once. Stated treatment: some 20 received Ad26.COV2.S at low or high dose, single or two shots; roughly five received placebo; per-sample allocation not given. Specimens were obtained on day 63 following the first vaccine or placebo injection. Source: peripheral blood, taken in a trial of Ad26.COV2.S vaccine versus placebo. The receptors derive from a person between 18 and 60 years old who received the Ad26.COV2.S COVID-19 vaccine or a placebo.

The J gene is TRBJ1-2, the V gene TRBV6-6, with D maybe TRBD1 (5 bases). CDR3 length: 16 residues. Germline V CDR1 and CDR2: MNHNY, SVGAGI (reference sequence). V was shortened by 0 bases and J by 2 bases, with 13 bases between the two germline ends. The CDR3 DNA is TGTGCCAGCAGTTACTCGTCTACAGGATTAAACTATGGCTACACCTTC. Translating gives CASSYSSTGLNYGYTF.

The chain couples TRBV6-2 or TRBV6-3 to TRBJ2-7; D remains unclear. The length of the CDR3 is 13 residues. With 2 bases removed from V and 0 bases from J, the gap between germline ends came to 5 bases. CDR1 and CDR2 (germline): MNHEY, SVGEGT. The CDR3 nucleotides read TGTGCCAGCAGTTACCTTATCTCCTACGAGCAGTACTTC. It translates to CASSYLISYEQYF.

The chain links TRBV7-8 to TRBJ1-4, with D perhaps matching TRBD1 (5 bases). Germline lookup yields CDR1 SGHVS and CDR2 FQNEAQ. V gave up 3 bases and J gave up 4 bases, with 15 bases separating them. The CDR3 has 16 amino acids. The CDR3: CASSFLVGGLNEKLFF. The CDR3 DNA sequence: TGTGCCAGCAGCTTTCTCGTGGGGGGACTTAATGAAAAACTGTTTTTT.

J is TRBJ2-1 and V is TRBV10-2, with 10 bases lining up with TRBD2. V trimming: 8 bases; J trimming: 9 bases; junction bases outside the gene matches: 10. Germline CDR1 and CDR2: WSHSY and SAAADI. CDR3 length: 14 residues. The CDR3 bases are TGCGCCAGCGAAGGGACTAGCGTTTTTCGTGAGCAGTTCTTC. This sequence encodes CASEGTSVFREQFF.

This chain connects TRBV9 to TRBJ2-1; 7 nucleotides match TRBD2. Germline loops: CDR1 SGDLS, CDR2 YYNGEE. The trim removed 0 bases at V and 0 bases at J, leaving 6 bases unmatched. This CDR3 region has 17 residues. The CDR3 reads CASSVARWTSSYNEQFF. Here the CDR3 DNA reads TGTGCCAGCAGCGTAGCTAGGTGGACTAGCTCCTACAATGAGCAGTTCTTC.

The genes are TRBV11-2 and TRBJ2-7, with TRBD1 matching 8 bases. The trim removed 5 bases at V and 0 bases at J, leaving 12 bases unmatched. The germline gives CDR1 SGHAT, CDR2 FQNNGV. The CDR3 loop spans 17 amino acids. The CDR3 spells CASSITKGQGPSYEQYV. The CDR3 DNA reads TGTGCCAGCAGCATCACTAAAGGACAGGGACCCTCCTACGAGCAGTACGTC.

CDR3 DNA sequence: TGTGCCAGCAGCCCCTTGGGACACCTCTATGGCTACACCTTC. Its translation is CASSPLGHLYGYTF. This chain joins TRBV6-2 or TRBV6-3 and TRBJ1-2; TRBD1 might be the D (6 bases). The CDR3 is 14 amino acids. Trimming cost V 6 bases and J 4 bases, with 15 bases left between them. CDR1 is MNHEY, CDR2 SVGEGT, per germline.

Notes on this clone: The junction shows a germline mismatch at one end, possibly a read error. The CDR3 nucleotides are TGTGCCAGCAGCTACACGCCCGGCAGCCTTAGCTTC. This translates into CASSYTPGSLSF. J is TRBJ1-2 and V is TRBV5-4; no reliable D call. Per germline, CDR1 SGHNT and CDR2 YYREEE (reference sequence). The CDR3 loop spans 12 amino acids.

A single count supports this clone. The V and J genes are TRBV7-8 and TRBJ2-7; TRBD2 agrees at 7 bases. This CDR3 region has 14 residues. The V and J ends lost 5 bases and 3 bases, in that order; junction bases with no gene match: 7. Per the germline V gene, CDR1 is SGHVS and CDR2 is FQNEAQ. CDR3 loop: CASSAGTINYEQYV. For the CDR3, the DNA is TGTGCCAGCAGCGCCGGGACTATTAACTACGAGCAGTACGTC.

This clone has a handful of counts. The chain links TRBV6-5 to TRBJ1-1, with 8 nucleotides matching TRBD1. The CDR3 is 13 amino acids. Unmatched junction bases numbered 4, after V lost 4 bases and J lost 6 bases. Germline assignment: CDR1 MNHEY and CDR2 SVGAGI. The CDR3 bases are TGTGCCAGCAGTTCGATACAGGGGGCTGAAGCTTTCTTT. Protein sequence: CASSSIQGAEAFF.

A single count supports this clone. The V and J genes are TRBV18 and TRBJ2-2; D uncertain. Germline CDR1 and CDR2: KGHSH and LQKENI. The CDR3 sequence is 13 residues long. V was shortened by 6 bases and J by 6 bases, with 11 bases between the two germline ends. DNA of the CDR3: TGTGCCAGCTCCCCTCCCGCACCCGGGGAGCTGTTTTTT. Translated, it gives CASSPPAPGELFF.

The chain joins TRBV7-5 to TRBJ1-3; the table calls TRBD1, which could not be checked here. TRBV7-5 is reported as a pseudogene. The CDR3 has 15 residues. CDR3 protein: CARSPENEVGNTIYF. The DNA for the CDR3 is TGTGCCAGAAGCCCAGAAAACGAAGTCGGAAACACCATATATTTT.

The J gene is TRBJ2-5, the V gene TRBV18; 8 positions match TRBD2. Germline lookup yields CDR1 KGHSH and CDR2 LQKENI. This CDR3 has 13 amino acids. V lost 6 bases to trimming and J lost 5 bases; unmatched junction nucleotides: 5. CDR3 sequence: CASSQGLDETQYF. For the CDR3, the DNA is TGTGCCAGCTCGCAGGGACTAGATGAGACCCAGTACTTC. The whole variable domain, filled in from reference TRBV18 and TRBJ2-5, reads NAGVMQNPRHLVRRRGQEARLRCSPMKGHSHVYWYRQLPEEGLKFMVYLQKENIIDESGMPKERFSAEFPKEGPSILRIQQVVRGDSAAYFCASSQGLDETQYFGPGTRLLVL.

The chain couples TRBV2 to TRBJ2-1; 10 bases fit TRBD2. This CDR3 has 16 amino acids. In germline, CDR1 is SNHLY, CDR2 FYNNEI. Trimming cost V 7 bases and J 0 bases; bases outside gene matches: 6. This chain's CDR3 is CASNSLAGVSYNEQFF. The CDR3 DNA follows: TGTGCCAGCAACTCCCTAGCGGGGGTCTCCTACAATGAGCAGTTCTTC.

CDR3 nucleotide sequence: TGTGCCAGCAGCGGTCAGGGGGTCGGCAATCAGCCCCAGCATTTT. It is translated as CASSGQGVGNQPQHF. V and J are TRBV7-9 and TRBJ1-5; 7 nucleotides agree with TRBD1. The CDR3 runs to 15 residues. V lost 5 bases, J lost 2 bases, and 6 bases stayed unmatched. Germline CDR1 is SEHNR and CDR2 is FQNEAQ (reference sequence).

This clone has only one observation. V is TRBV11-2 and J is TRBJ2-7; D is perhaps TRBD2 (6 bases). V lost 1 base and J 0 bases, leaving 10 bases between the germline ends. CDR3 size: 15 residues. Germline-derived CDR1 and CDR2 are SGHAT and FQNNGV. This CDR3 is CASSLGDWSSYEQYV. The DNA for the CDR3 is TGTGCCAGCAGCTTAGGGGACTGGAGCTCCTACGAGCAGTACGTC.

The chain couples TRBV2 to TRBJ2-3, with 8 bases lining up with TRBD2. The V gene's germline CDR1 is SNHLY and CDR2 FYNNEI. This CDR3 has 13 amino acids. The V gene end was trimmed by 7 bases and the J gene end by 6 bases; junction bases not matched to a gene: 6. This chain's CDR3 is CASMRGAGDTQYF. The CDR3 DNA reads TGTGCCAGCATGCGGGGGGCAGGGGATACGCAGTATTTT.

To note about this clone: Because it lacks the conserved phenylalanine or tryptophan at the end, this CDR3 is likely a read error. No DNA is shown, since the ends of the CDR3 on it are uncertain; the CDR3 is the one TCRdb lists. The chain combines TRBV5-8 with TRBJ2-7; the listed D gene, TRBD2, was not tested against the DNA. The CDR3 length is 15 residues, termini included. From germline, CDR1 is SGHTS and CDR2 YDEGEE. CDR3: CASSLGGEGLASQQL.

This clone was picked up a small number of times. The chain combines TRBV4-2 with TRBJ2-6, with 10 bases aligning to TRBD2. With 1 base clipped from V and 3 bases from J, the junction kept 12 bases outside the gene matches. This CDR3 is 20 amino acids long. Per the germline V gene, CDR1 is LGHNA and CDR2 is YNFKEQ. CDR3 sequence (DNA): TGTGCCAGCAGCCAAGTCGGTCCAGCGGGGGGGCGATTTGGGGCCAACGTCCTGACTTTC. This gives the protein CASSQVGPAGGRFGANVLTF.

This clone has only one observation. This chain joins TRBV9 and TRBJ1-1, with D tentatively TRBD1 (6 bases). Per the germline V gene, CDR1 is SGDLS and CDR2 is YYNGEE. The CDR3 runs 15 residues. The V gene lost 3 bases and the J gene lost 0 bases, with 12 bases spanning the gap. The CDR3 bases are TGTGCCAGCAGCGAACGGACAGCCATGAACACTGAAGCTTTCTTT. Residues: CASSERTAMNTEAFF.

J is TRBJ2-2 and V is TRBV6-2 or TRBV6-3; D is possibly TRBD1 (5 bases). This CDR3 is 13 amino acids long. Trimming left V 5 bases short and J 3 bases short, with 7 bases between. CDR1 MNHEY and CDR2 SVGEGT come from the germline V gene. The CDR3 nucleotides read TGTGCCAGCAGTACGACAGACACCGGGGAGCTGTTTTTT. Residues: CASSTTDTGELFF.

The rearrangement links TRBV4-2 to TRBJ2-7, with 11 bases fitting TRBD2. Germline trimming cut 0 bases from V and 6 bases from J; bases unmatched to any gene: 7. This CDR3 is 16 amino acids long. CDR1 LGHNA and CDR2 YNFKEQ come from the germline V gene. DNA for the CDR3: TGTGCCAGCAGCCAAGAAACTAGCGGGGGAATAAGCGAGCAGTACTTC. Its translation is CASSQETSGGISEQYF.

The chain combines TRBV7-9 with TRBJ2-1; 11 positions match TRBD2. V dropped 6 bases and J dropped 5; count of bases not matched to a gene: 6. The germline CDR1 and CDR2 sequences are SEHNR and FQNEAQ (reference sequence). The length of the CDR3 is 15 residues. CDR3 amino acids: CASSSTSGSNNEQFF. The CDR3 DNA follows: TGTGCCAGCAGTTCTACTAGCGGGAGTAACAATGAGCAGTTCTTC.

CDR3 sequence (DNA): TGTGCCAGCAGCTCGCTGCGGCGAAACTCCTACGAGCAGTACGTC. Translation gives CASSSLRRNSYEQYV. The chain recombines TRBV7-9 with TRBJ2-7; D not certain. The germline gives CDR1 SEHNR, CDR2 FQNEAQ (reference sequence). Trimming left V 4 bases short and J 0 bases short, with 13 bases between. The CDR3 contains 15 residues.

This rearrangement joins TRBV19 to TRBJ2-3; tentative D call: TRBD2 (6 bases). Per the germline V gene, CDR1 is LNHDA and CDR2 is SQIVND (reference sequence). The CDR3 runs to 12 residues. Trimming took off 5 bases at V and 9 bases at J, with 12 bases between the two ends. CDR3: CASSSFGGTQYF. In DNA, the CDR3 is TGTGCCAGTAGTTCCTTTGGGGGGACGCAGTATTTT. Filled out from reference TRBV19 and TRBJ2-3, the complete variable domain reads DGGITQSPKYLFRKEGQNVTLSCEQNLNHDAMYWYRQDPGQGLRLIYYSQIVNDFQKGDIAEGYSVSREKKESFPLTVTSAQKNPTAFYLCASSSFGGTQYFGPGTRLTVL.

This clone appeared once. V gene TRBV7-9 combines with J gene TRBJ2-2, with D perhaps TRBD2 (6 bases). V was trimmed by 6 bases and J by 3 bases, leaving 23 bases between them. This CDR3 is built from 18 residues. Germline V lookup: CDR1 SEHNR, CDR2 FQNEAQ (reference sequence). CDR3 in DNA: TGTGCCAGCAGGGGGTGGGACTCCACCCTAGGGTACACCGGGGAGCTGTTTTTT. Amino acid sequence: CASRGWDSTLGYTGELFF. The variable domain in full, completed from reference TRBV7-9 and TRBJ2-2, reads DTGVSQNPRHKITKRGQNVTFRCDPISEHNRLYWYRQTLGQGPEFLTYFQNEAQLEKSRLLSDRFSAERPKGSFSTLEIQRTEQGDSAMYLCASRGWDSTLGYTGELFFGEGSRLTVL.

This clone was counted once. The chain carries TRBV30 and TRBJ1-1; no reliable D call. The length of the CDR3 is 10 residues. Germline V gene lookup returns CDR1 GTSNPN and CDR2 SVGIG (reference sequence). The CDR3 nucleotides read TGTGCTGTTGAACTGACTGAAGCTTTCTTT. Encoded protein: CAVELTEAFF.

The J gene is TRBJ1-1, the V gene TRBV6-5; TRBD1 is a possible D gene (6 bases). Germline V gives CDR1 MNHEY, CDR2 SVGAGI. This CDR3 has 13 amino acids. Trimming cost V 0 bases and J 7 bases, with 9 bases left between them. The CDR3 DNA reads as TGTGCCAGCAGTTACTCAGAGGGGGTTGAAGCTTTCTTT. Amino acid sequence: CASSYSEGVEAFF.

This clone was counted a single time. This chain joins TRBV7-9 and TRBJ1-6; 9 bases map to TRBD1. CDR1 and CDR2 from the germline V gene are SEHNR and FQNEAQ (reference sequence). The CDR3 covers 14 residues. Germline trimming cut 5 bases from V and 9 bases from J; bases unmatched to any gene: 5. The CDR3 DNA sequence: TGTGCCAGCAGCCTCGGGACAGGGAGTTCACCCCTCCACTTT. It codes for CASSLGTGSSPLHF.

This chain links TRBV25-1 with TRBJ2-1; the D gene is possibly TRBD1 (6 bases). CDR1 MGHDK and CDR2 SYGVNS come from the germline V gene. V gave up 6 bases and J gave up 0 bases, with 9 bases separating them. This CDR3 has 14 amino acids. The CDR3 loop reads CASSGQISYNEQFF. The CDR3 DNA reads as TGTGCCAGCAGCGGACAGATCTCCTACAATGAGCAGTTCTTC.